These 26 T cell receptor beta chains originate from one sample sequenced in a study of blood T cell repertoires in COVID-19. Assay used: immunoSEQ multiplex PCR; TCRdb lists only in-frame clones, some missing. This sample has some 270,000 clones, with around 85% found just once. The sample comprised peripheral blood. These TCRs come from a woman between 70 and 85 years old with acute or convalescent COVID-19.

The rearrangement joins TRBV5-1 to TRBJ1-1; 7 bases align to TRBD1. This CDR3 spans 14 amino acids. The germline CDR1 and CDR2 sequences are SGHRS and YFSETQ. With V trimmed by 1 base and J by 5 bases, 5 bases remained unmatched. CDR3 coding DNA: TGCGCCAGCAGCTTGACAGGGGATGTAACTGAAGCTTTCTTT. Its protein product is CASSLTGDVTEAFF.

This clone was counted only a few times. CDR3 DNA: TGCGCCAGCAGCCAAGAAGCCGAAGCTTTCTTT. It codes for CASSQEAEAFF. V usage is TRBV10-2 and J usage is TRBJ1-1; D is undetermined. The CDR3 is 11 amino acids. Trimming stripped 6 bases from V and 8 bases from J, with 10 bases between. Germline values: CDR1 WSHSY, CDR2 SAAADI.

The chain uses TRBV5-1 and TRBJ1-1; unclear D gene. CDR1 SGHRS and CDR2 YFSETQ come from the germline V gene. The CDR3 loop spans 12 amino acids. The germline V and J ends were trimmed by 4 bases and 11 bases, with 15 bases remaining between them. The CDR3 here is CASSGIEGRAFF. The CDR3 DNA sequence: TGCGCCAGCAGCGGGATCGAGGGCCGGGCTTTCTTT.

CDR3 in DNA: TGTGCCAGCAGCTTACGGAGCAGCGTGGAGACCCAGTACTTC. This gives the protein CASSLRSSVETQYF. This chain links TRBV11-2 with TRBJ2-5; D gene ambiguous. Looked up from germline, CDR1 is SGHAT and CDR2 is FQNNGV. This CDR3 is built from 14 residues. V lost 2 bases, J lost 5 bases, and 12 bases lay in between.

J is TRBJ1-1 and V is TRBV3-1 (or the pseudogene TRBV3-2), with D maybe TRBD1 (5 bases). The CDR3 runs 15 residues. V dropped 8 bases and J dropped 5 bases, with 21 bases sitting between them. CDR1 is LGHDT, CDR2 YNNKEL, per germline (reference sequence). For the CDR3, the DNA is TGTGCCAGCGTTGCCCTCCGCCGGGGGGGAACTGAAGCTTTCTTT. Encoded protein: CASVALRRGGTEAFF.

The chain is built from TRBV7-2 and TRBJ2-5, with D maybe TRBD2 (6 bases). CDR1 and CDR2 (germline): SGHTA, FQGNSA. The CDR3 runs 14 residues. Trimming took 4 bases from V and 5 from J, leaving 14 bases between them. The CDR3 coding sequence is TGTGCCAGCAGCTCCAGGCCCCTAGCGGAGACCCAGTACTTC. Encoded protein: CASSSRPLAETQYF. The whole variable domain, filled in from reference TRBV7-2 and TRBJ2-5, reads GAGVSQSPSNKVTEKGKDVELRCDPISGHTALYWYRQSLGQGLEFLIYFQGNSAPDKSGLPSDRFSAERTGGSVSTLTIQRTQQEDSAVYLCASSSRPLAETQYFGPGTRLLVL.

This clone was seen a single time. The chain couples TRBV5-4 to TRBJ2-6; D perhaps matches TRBD1 (5 bases). Germline CDR1 is SGHNT and CDR2 is YYREEE (reference sequence). V gave up 0 bases and J gave up 1 base, with 11 bases separating them. This CDR3 is built from 17 residues. CDR3 sequence: CASSLAQGGSGANVLTF. The CDR3 DNA reads TGTGCCAGCAGCTTGGCTCAGGGTGGGTCTGGGGCCAACGTCCTGACTTTC. The complete variable domain, with remaining parts taken from reference TRBV5-4 and TRBJ2-6, reads ETGVTQSPTHLIKTRGQQVTLRCSSQSGHNTVSWYQQALGQGPQFIFQYYREEENGRGNFPPRFSGLQFPNYSSELNVNALELDDSALYLCASSLAQGGSGANVLTFGAGSRLTVL.

The V gene is TRBV24-1, the J gene TRBJ2-3; D is unclear. The CDR3 is made up of 10 amino acids. Trimming took 12 bases from V and 8 from J, leaving 11 bases between them. Germline CDR1 is KGHDR and CDR2 is SFDVKD. The CDR3: CAPFPGTQYF. The CDR3 bases are TGTGCCCCCTTCCCGGGTACGCAGTATTTT.

J is TRBJ1-3 and V is TRBV6-5, with D perhaps TRBD1 (6 bases). Germline CDR1 and CDR2: MNHEY and SVGAGI. The CDR3 length is 13 residues. V was cut by 4 bases and J by 4 bases, with 8 bases left in between. CDR3 in DNA: TGTGCCAGCAGTTCAGGGGAGGGAAACACCATATATTTT. It translates to CASSSGEGNTIYF.

The chain links TRBV28 to TRBJ2-5, with TRBD2 identical over 11 bases. The CDR3 is 13 residues long. After removal of 7 bases from V and 2 bases from J, the junction contained 0 bases not matched to a gene. Germline lookup yields CDR1 MDHEN and CDR2 SYDVKM. CDR3 sequence: CASIAGGQETQYF. The CDR3 DNA is TGTGCCAGCATAGCGGGGGGGCAAGAGACCCAGTACTTC.

J is TRBJ2-1 and V is TRBV20-1; 9 nucleotides agree with TRBD2. V lost 7 bases and J lost 7; bases outside the gene matches: 2. CDR1 is DFQATT, CDR2 SNEGSKA, per germline (reference sequence). CDR3 length equals 11 residues. The CDR3 DNA follows: TGCAGTGTAGCGGGGGAGAATGAGCAGTTCTTC. Translation: CSVAGENEQFF.

The V call is TRBV7-9, the J call TRBJ1-3; TRBD1 is a possible D gene (5 bases). V lost 4 bases to trimming and J lost 1 base, with 11 bases between them. The length of the CDR3 is 15 residues. CDR1 is SEHNR, CDR2 FQNEAQ, per germline (reference sequence). As DNA, the CDR3 is TGTGCCAGCAGCTCTACGGGGGATTCTGGAAACACCATATATTTT. Its protein is CASSSTGDSGNTIYF.

J is TRBJ1-2 and V is TRBV7-9, with a tentative D call TRBD1 (6 bases). This CDR3 spans 14 amino acids. V was shortened by 4 bases and J by 1 base, with 10 bases between the two germline ends. Germline-derived CDR1 and CDR2 are SEHNR and FQNEAQ (reference sequence). The CDR3 here is CASSWGRVNYGYTF. The CDR3 DNA sequence: TGTGCCAGCAGCTGGGGGCGGGTTAACTATGGCTACACCTTC.

This chain connects TRBV6-5 to TRBJ1-1; possibly TRBD1 for D (5 bases). The CDR3 length is 14 residues. CDR1 and CDR2 (germline): MNHEY, SVGAGI. V was trimmed by 6 bases and J by 1 base, leaving 12 bases between them. The DNA of the CDR3 is TGTGCCAGCAGGGGACGGGGGGGGAACACTGAAGCTTTCTTT. The encoded protein is CASRGRGGNTEAFF.

The CDR3 DNA follows: TGCAGTGCTAGTAGGTGGAGGGGTGAGGAAGCTTTCTTT. Residues: CSASRWRGEEAFF. V gene TRBV20-1 combines with J gene TRBJ1-1, with D possibly matching TRBD1 (5 bases). CDR1 DFQATT and CDR2 SNEGSKA come from the germline V gene (reference sequence). The length of the CDR3 is 13 residues. Trimming took off 3 bases at V and 8 bases at J, with 16 bases between the two ends.

This chain joins TRBV7-6 and TRBJ1-3; 9 nucleotides align to TRBD1. V was pared by 4 bases and J by 0 bases, with 4 bases of the junction left unmatched. The CDR3 is made up of 16 amino acids. Germline V lookup: CDR1 SGHVS, CDR2 FNYEAQ. This CDR3 is CASSSGTGSSGNTIYF. CDR3 nucleotide sequence: TGTGCCAGCAGCTCCGGGACAGGGTCCTCTGGAAACACCATATATTTT.

This chain uses TRBV2 with TRBJ2-7; D is possibly TRBD2 (5 bases). This CDR3 contains 12 residues. Trimming cost V 6 bases and J 4 bases, with 10 bases left between them. Germline V gene data show CDR1 as SNHLY and CDR2 as FYNNEI. The CDR3 is CASSRGLYEQYF. CDR3 bases: TGTGCCAGCAGCCGCGGACTGTACGAGCAGTACTTC.

In its sample, this clone was seen many times. This rearrangement joins TRBV6-1 to TRBJ2-3; D not resolved. CDR3 length: 14 residues. Trimming pared 1 base from V and 4 bases from J, leaving 9 bases between. Germline V gene data show CDR1 as MNHNS and CDR2 as SASEGT. This CDR3 is CASSEGVAPDTQYF. The CDR3 nucleotides read TGTGCCAGCAGTGAAGGTGTGGCCCCAGATACGCAGTATTTT.

In DNA, the CDR3 is TGCGCCAGCAGCCAAGATCTTACCAGGGGGACGGAAAAACTGTTTTTT. This sequence encodes CASSQDLTRGTEKLFF. J is TRBJ1-4 and V is TRBV4-1, with 7 bases fitting TRBD1. Germline V gene sequence: CDR1 MGHRA, CDR2 YSYEKL. After removal of 0 bases from V and 8 bases from J, the junction contained 9 bases not matched to a gene. This CDR3 contains 16 residues.

J is TRBJ2-1 and V is TRBV4-1, with D possibly matching TRBD1 (5 bases). CDR1 MGHRA and CDR2 YSYEKL come from the germline V gene. CDR3 length: 14 residues. Trimming took off 0 bases at V and 10 bases at J, with 13 bases between the two ends. The CDR3 sequence: CASSQEGRVYEQFF. The CDR3 DNA reads as TGCGCCAGCAGCCAAGAGGGCAGGGTCTACGAGCAGTTCTTC.

The chain has TRBV6-2 or TRBV6-3 and TRBJ1-4, with TRBD1 matching over 9 bases. Per germline, CDR1 MNHEY and CDR2 SVGEGT. V shed 2 bases, J shed 11 bases, and the junction held 3 bases outside the gene matches. This CDR3 contains 13 residues. The CDR3 sequence is CASSYAGTGKLFF. DNA of the CDR3: TGTGCCAGCAGTTACGCCGGGACAGGGAAACTGTTTTTT.

For the CDR3, the DNA is TGTGCCACCAGTTCCGGACTAGCGGGGGGGCTATATGAGCAGTTCTTC. Translated, it gives CATSSGLAGGLYEQFF. The chain carries TRBV24-1 and TRBJ2-1; 15 nucleotides match TRBD2. Germline trimming cut 6 bases from V and 8 bases from J; bases unmatched to any gene: 7. The CDR3 extends over 16 amino acids. Germline V lookup: CDR1 KGHDR, CDR2 SFDVKD.

This clone was counted only a few times. This sample also contains other DNA sequences that code for the same CDR3. The CDR3 DNA reads TGTGCCAGCAGCTTCGACAGGAACACTGAAGCTTTCTTT. This translates into CASSFDRNTEAFF. The V and J genes are TRBV11-2 and TRBJ1-1; D perhaps matches TRBD1 (5 bases). Germline CDR1 SGHAT, CDR2 FQNNGV. The CDR3 length is 13 residues. Trimming took 3 bases from V and 1 from J, leaving 6 bases between them.

This clone was observed once. The genes are TRBV10-3 and TRBJ1-2; 7 bases fit TRBD1. This CDR3 region has 13 residues. V was pared by 8 bases and J by 6 bases, with 9 bases of the junction left unmatched. The germline gives CDR1 ENHRY, CDR2 SYGVKD. CDR3 loop: CAIGGGAVDGYTF. The CDR3 region has the DNA TGTGCCATCGGAGGGGGCGCGGTGGATGGCTACACCTTC.

As for this clone: This same CDR3 is encoded by further DNA sequences in the sample. V usage is TRBV18 and J usage is TRBJ1-5; tentatively, D is TRBD1 (5 bases). The CDR3 runs 14 residues. V was pared by 3 bases and J by 3 bases, with 9 bases between. The germline V gene encodes CDR1 KGHSH and CDR2 LQKENI. CDR3 loop: CASSPGTANQPQHF. The CDR3 nucleotides read TGTGCCAGCTCACCCGGGACTGCCAATCAGCCCCAGCATTTT.

The chain combines TRBV11-3 with TRBJ2-3; D is possibly TRBD2 (5 bases). CDR3 length: 15 residues. Per the germline V gene, CDR1 is SGHNT and CDR2 is YENEEA. Trimming removed 5 bases from V and 0 bases from J, with 12 bases in between. The CDR3 loop is CASSLSGESTDTQYF. The CDR3 bases are TGTGCCAGCAGCCTAAGTGGGGAGAGCACAGATACGCAGTATTTT.